This entry concerns a single T cell receptor beta chain. This clone was seen a single time. Its antigen specificity is not known. No per-base quality is available; no much larger clone lies one base away. Preparation of the library involved the immunoSEQ multiplex PCR assay. For the multiplex PCR, a mixture combining 60 forward primers for TCR Vbeta segments and 13 reverse primers for TCR Jbeta segments was used. The CDR3 region of rearranged TCR beta genes was amplified from genomic DNA by a multiplex PCR assay. The amplified TCR beta libraries were sequenced on the Illumina HiSeq System as 87-base-pair reads. The paper's data handling went like this. A later analysis counted about 80 million unique TCR beta chains across the 666 repertoires, and approximately 11 million of these chains were shared by at least two donors. To remove PCR and sequencing errors, raw reads were error-corrected and collapsed into unique sequences using a nearest-neighbor algorithm that merged closely related sequences. CDR3 sequences were aligned to IMGT reference sequences to assign V, D and J gene segments. For a sequence to be retained, at least a six-nucleotide match to both a V gene segment and a J gene segment was required. Rearrangements were called productive when the CDR3 lacked stop codons and stayed in frame with V and J; all others were non-productive. Following IMGT convention, CDR3 was defined as the stretch from the second conserved V-encoded cysteine to the conserved J-encoded phenylalanine. In an earlier analysis of 500 to 650 of the donors, sequences lacking an unambiguous match to a single V gene segment were excluded. In an earlier analysis of more than 500 of the donors, a V segment was called functional when productive rearrangements were above 56.7%, and segregating when the standard deviation between donors exceeded 5%. A statistical classification framework was built to diagnose cytomegalovirus status from the catalog of TCR beta chain sequences. V and J gene assignment, in a later analysis, came from comparing TCR nucleotide sequences with IMGT/GENE-DB human TR gene sequences. A later analysis assigned CDR3 sequences and most-parsimonious VDJ recombination scenarios with the TCRdist pipeline. In a later analysis, every TCR beta chain was defined by the combination of its CDR3 amino acid sequence and its V-gene family, and reads without a unique V-gene family were dropped. In a later analysis, 450 to 600 highly shared, low-generation-probability nucleotide sequences were removed to address suspected cross-contamination and a sequencing artifact. A later analysis calculated a clonal expansion index for each public chain from normalized within-repertoire ranks of inferred template counts. A later analysis computed generation probabilities with a VDJ recombination model fitted to out-of-frame rearrangements, and checked the results against IGoR. In a later analysis, hypergeometric tests were used to score TCR-TCR, TCR-HLA and TCR-CMV co-occurrence, with a repertoire-size bias correction applied to TCR pairs. In a later analysis, false discovery rates were estimated by permuting HLA or CMV assignments 20 times. A later analysis grouped co-occurring TCRs with DBSCAN, adding TCRdist sequence similarity when clustering within HLA-allele-positive subsets. Repertoires with fewer than 30,000 or more than 120,000 public chains, plus five repertoires with anomalous nucleotide sharing, were excluded from co-occurrence clustering. What TCRdb holds here is the immuneACCESS table cut down to in-frame rearrangements. Part of the clones is not present; checked against another copy, under half of the missing clones reflect an unresolved V gene, and the others are unexplained. V and J calls plus clone size are reproduced from that table; the DNA served to infer D and trimming. This sample holds about 160,000 clones; 80% to 85% were observed only once. Of the sample, around 4.1% is held by the ten largest clones.

This record comes from a study of cytomegalovirus exposure and HLA in healthy donors (dated by TCRdb to 2015 to 2018). A note on the overall study: An earlier analysis of roughly 570 of the donors reported approximately 280 Gb of sequence data and around 110 million unique TCR beta sequences obtained from about 179 million T cells. Roughly 300 gigabases of sequencing data and 78 million or so unique TCR sequences were included in an early release covering several hundred HLA-typed donors. Of the 300 to 400 genotyped donors, around 81% fell in the genetic ancestry cluster associated with self-reported Caucasian donors. The aim of the study was to test whether cataloging public T cell receptors could identify signatures of past pathogen exposure. The study used immunosequencing to profile the T cell repertoires of 670 or so subjects and linked those repertoires to cytomegalovirus serostatus. In addition to the first cohort of 666 subjects, a separate validation cohort of over 90 different subjects was used. The study combined high-throughput TCR immunosequencing, statistical association of individual TCRs with disease status, and machine learning to predict cytomegalovirus infection status. A later analysis re-analyzed previously published TCR beta repertoires from 550 to 700 donors and added high-resolution HLA genotyping to study TCR occurrence patterns. Rather than drawing on any new phenotypic data, the later analysis identified candidate immune exposures from TCR beta sequences and the way those sequences occurred across donors. An earlier analysis of approximately 630 of the donors applied high-throughput TCR beta sequencing to assess whether each TCR beta V gene segment acted as functional or pseudogenic. Alongside the repertoire data, information on donor age, sex, ethnicity and CMV serostatus was compiled. A later genetic analysis took genome-wide SNP genotypes for about 55% of the 666 donors and used that subset as a discovery cohort. Every repertoire in the discovery cohort had been generated on one and the same sequencing platform. HLA typing included class I and class II loci at four-digit resolution. The number of donors typed differed by locus, with about 629-630 for A, B, C, DRB1 and DQB1, over 500 for DQA1, 600 to 610 for DPA1, and roughly 450 for DPB1. Several DR-DQ haplotypes were handled as single units for association and clustering because linkage in the cohort was strong. On average, about 200,000 unique TCR beta nucleotide sequences were sequenced per donor among about 400 genotyped donors of the cohort, with roughly 18% of those sequences being non-productive. Broader findings and caveats from the paper: Only TCR beta chains were sequenced in this cohort, and the absence of alpha or paired-chain data limited detectable features. Most TCR sequences were seen in very few donors, while some public TCRs were found in many individuals. When HLA alleles, especially DR and DQ, strongly co-occurred, TCR associations were difficult to assign to individual alleles. In vitro tests confirmed that a few of the cytomegalovirus-associated TCR beta chains recognize cytomegalovirus antigens. According to a later genetic analysis, donors in an Asian-associated ancestry cluster had fewer N-insertions in productive TCRs than the approximately 650-donor mean. According to the authors, the approach could potentially be generalized to other disease states and immunological phenotypes. Some IMGT-functional V segments, including TRBV6-2 and TRBV6-3, could not be told apart with the 87-base-pair reads, so those segments were excluded. In a later analysis, several top co-occurrence clusters were reported to appear linked to parvovirus B19, influenza, CMV and Epstein-Barr virus. An earlier analysis of around 540 of the donors showed that most TCR beta V segments appeared in productive rearrangements either about 87% or about 30% of the time, which broadly matched IMGT annotations. The study listed 164 TCR beta chains as associated with cytomegalovirus. In both the original and validation cohorts, the classifier was reported to diagnose cytomegalovirus status with high specificity and sensitivity. A later analysis found that most CMV-associated TCR beta chains appeared HLA-restricted, with HLA associations seemingly driven largely by CMV exposure. A further reported finding was that TCR beta sequences accurately predicted the HLA-A and HLA-B alleles for most subjects in the first cohort. Because HLA typing was unavailable for some donors at each locus, only the typed subset was used in association tests. According to a later analysis, TCR association rates differed among HLA loci, with DRB1 alleles showing the most associated TCRs and HLA-C alleles showing the fewest. Because counts were too low, around 17 rarely observed V segments, including chromosome 9 orphons, were left out of the earlier analysis of several hundred of the donors. A later analysis associated roughly 17,000 TCR beta sequences with specific HLA alleles at a false discovery rate of 0.05. The only immune exposure information available for the cohort was CMV serostatus. The sequencing pipeline was judged likely to have produced a cluster of highly shared sequence variants as a technical artifact. Linkage disequilibrium might explain the correlated functional status among segregating V segments, but an unknown experimental factor could not be excluded. V-gene and J-gene trimming of TCR beta chains was associated with a missense DCLRE1C variant in a later genetic analysis, and the association was replicated in an independent cohort. A later analysis found that HLA-associated TCR beta chains were more clonally expanded and had lower generation probabilities than equally common non-associated chains. Sequencing depth was assumed to be roughly uniform across donors in the presence/absence analyses, though that assumption may not hold.

The CDR3 runs 15 amino acids, cysteine and phenylalanine included. CDR3 DNA only is kept here, 45 bases in frame from base 1. Unmatched junction bases come to 7, with V trimmed by 7 bases and J by 3 bases. The CDR1 and CDR2 encoded by the germline V gene are MNHNS and SASEGT. The cohort consisted of 666 healthy bone marrow donors. All cohort members were sampled while nominally healthy, although unrecorded immune exposures were likely present. The donor tested CMV seropositive and was one of the 289 seropositive cohort members. A peripheral blood sample was provided by each donor, and peripheral blood mononuclear cells were used for TCR beta sequencing. The Qiagen DNeasy Blood Extraction Kit was used to extract genomic DNA from the blood cell samples.

The rearrangement combines TRBV6-1 with TRBJ1-5, with 9 middle bases fitting TRBD1. Sequencing input: PBMCs. The receptor comes from a man between 50 and 59 years old in good health and CMV-seropositive. For the CDR3, the sequence is CASKGGTGFNQPQHF. The nucleotide sequence reads as follows: TGTGCCAGCAAGGGCGGGACAGGGTTCAATCAGCCCCAGCATTTT.